This TCR beta chain was captured by sequencing in a study of neurological immune-mediated disorders. The method for making cDNA was 5'RACE, and it used 10-nucleotide random UMIs. A single run covered 15-18 subjects with over 190 million TCR-beta sequences. One entry per CDR3 protein, called by TCRdb with MiXCR from the 5' RACE reads. The sample yields tens of thousands of distinct CDR3 sequences, under 5% seen once. This clonotype was recorded many times. Antigen: not known. Study results and caveats: No expanded-clone CDR3 amino acid sequence recurred across subjects, suggesting private TCR-beta repertoires.

This receptor was obtained from a middle-aged woman with multiple sclerosis. Sequenced: CD4+ T cells from blood.

The CDR3 sequence: CASTDGDRDISGANVLTF. CDR3 coding DNA: TGTGCCAGCACTGACGGGGACAGGGACATCTCTGGGGCCAACGTCCTGACTTTC. The chain combines TRBV6-6 with TRBJ2-6, with 9 bases aligning to TRBD1. V gave up 7 bases and J gave up 0 bases; unmatched junction bases: 10. This CDR3 contains 18 residues. The germline CDR1 and CDR2 sequences are MNHNY and SVGAGI (reference sequence).